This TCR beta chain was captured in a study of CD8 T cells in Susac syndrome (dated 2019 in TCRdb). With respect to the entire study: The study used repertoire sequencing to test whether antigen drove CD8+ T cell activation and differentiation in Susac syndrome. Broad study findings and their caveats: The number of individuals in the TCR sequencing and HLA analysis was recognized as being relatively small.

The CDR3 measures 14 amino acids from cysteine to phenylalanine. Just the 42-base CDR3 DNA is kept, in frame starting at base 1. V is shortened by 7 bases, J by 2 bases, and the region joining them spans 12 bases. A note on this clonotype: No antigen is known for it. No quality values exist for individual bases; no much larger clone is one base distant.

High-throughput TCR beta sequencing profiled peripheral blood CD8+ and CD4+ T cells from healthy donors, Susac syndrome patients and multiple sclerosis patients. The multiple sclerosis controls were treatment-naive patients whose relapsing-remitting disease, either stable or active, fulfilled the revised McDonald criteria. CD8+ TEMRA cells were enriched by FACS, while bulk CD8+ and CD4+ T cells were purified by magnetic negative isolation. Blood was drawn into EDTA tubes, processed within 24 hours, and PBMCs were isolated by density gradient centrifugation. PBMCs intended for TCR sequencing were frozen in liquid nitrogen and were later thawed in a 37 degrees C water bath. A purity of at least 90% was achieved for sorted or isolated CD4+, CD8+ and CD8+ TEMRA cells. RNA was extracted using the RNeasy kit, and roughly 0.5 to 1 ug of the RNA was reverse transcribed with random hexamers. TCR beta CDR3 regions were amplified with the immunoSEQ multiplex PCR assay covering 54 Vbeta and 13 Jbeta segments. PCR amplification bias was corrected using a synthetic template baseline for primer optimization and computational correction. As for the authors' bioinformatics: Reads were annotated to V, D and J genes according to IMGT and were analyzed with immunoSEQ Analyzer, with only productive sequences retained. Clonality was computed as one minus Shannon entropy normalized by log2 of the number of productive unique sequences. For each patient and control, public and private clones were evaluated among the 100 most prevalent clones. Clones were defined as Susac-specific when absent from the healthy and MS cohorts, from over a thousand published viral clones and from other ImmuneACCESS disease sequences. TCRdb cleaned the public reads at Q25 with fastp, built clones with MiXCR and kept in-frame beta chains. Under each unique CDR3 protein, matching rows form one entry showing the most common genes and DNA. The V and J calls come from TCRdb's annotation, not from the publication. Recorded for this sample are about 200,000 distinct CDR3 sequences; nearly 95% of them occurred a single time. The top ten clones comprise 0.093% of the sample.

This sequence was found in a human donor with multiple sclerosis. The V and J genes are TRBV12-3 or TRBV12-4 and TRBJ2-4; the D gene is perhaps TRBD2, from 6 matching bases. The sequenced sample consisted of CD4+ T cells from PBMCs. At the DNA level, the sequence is TGTGCCAGCACCCTTAGCGGCTCCAAAAACATTCAGTACTTC. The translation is CASTLSGSKNIQYF.